Each of the 15 T cell receptor beta chains below was sequenced from the same sample in a study of identical twins. Each CDR3 protein is one row after TCRdb ran MiXCR on the 5' RACE reads. The profile shows some 330,000 distinct CDR3 sequences, around 9.7% of them singletons. Sequences were obtained from naive T cells sorted from blood. These receptor sequences come from a woman aged 45-60 years in good health.

This clonotype was found many times. The V and J genes are TRBV7-6 and TRBJ2-3; 14 nucleotides match TRBD2. The V segment lost 5 bases and the J segment 3 bases; nucleotides outside the gene matches: 7. The CDR3 loop spans 17 amino acids. The V gene's germline CDR1 is SGHVS and CDR2 FNYEAQ. CDR3 protein: CASSPDRLAGGTDTQYF. CDR3 coding DNA: TGTGCCAGCAGCCCCGACAGACTAGCGGGAGGGACAGATACGCAGTATTTT.

This chain links TRBV5-1 with TRBJ2-7; tentative D call: TRBD2 (5 bases). Deletions cut 0 bases from V and 2 bases from J, with 9 bases between. The CDR3 has 14 residues. Germline V lookup: CDR1 SGHRS, CDR2 YFSETQ. CDR3 coding DNA: TGCGCCAGCAGCTTGGTGCGGGCGGCCTACGAGCAGTACTTC. This gives the protein CASSLVRAAYEQYF.

The genes are TRBV5-1 and TRBJ2-1, with no clear D. V gave up 0 bases and J gave up 3 bases, with 7 bases separating them. CDR1 SGHRS and CDR2 YFSETQ come from the germline V gene. CDR3 length equals 14 residues. The CDR3 bases are TGCGCCAGCAGCTTGGAGCAGATCTACAATGAGCAGTTCTTC. This codes for CASSLEQIYNEQFF. The whole variable domain, remainder taken from reference TRBV5-1 and TRBJ2-1, is KAGVTQTPRYLIKTRGQQVTLSCSPISGHRSVSWYQQTPGQGLQFLFEYFSETQRNKGNFPGRFSGRQFSNSRSEMNVSTLELGDSALYLCASSLEQIYNEQFFGPGTRLTVL.

In its sample, this clonotype was seen a few times. This chain joins TRBV15 and TRBJ2-3; 13 bases line up with TRBD2. CDR1 and CDR2 from the germline V gene are LNHNV and YYDKDF (reference sequence). This CDR3 region has 15 residues. V shed 3 bases and J 3 bases; nucleotides not matched to a gene: 0. Written as DNA, the CDR3 is TGTGCCACCAGCAGGGGACTAGCGGGAACAGATACGCAGTATTTT. It yields the protein CATSRGLAGTDTQYF.

This clonotype was seen many times. The rearrangement joins TRBV5-6 to TRBJ2-7; TRBD1 might be the D (6 bases). V lost 2 bases and J lost 3, with 12 bases in between. CDR1 SGHDT and CDR2 YYEEEE come from the germline V gene. CDR3 length: 14 amino acids. Here the CDR3 DNA reads TGTGCCAGCAGCTTTTTCGGCAGGGGCTACGAGCAGTACGTC. Translation: CASSFFGRGYEQYV.

This clonotype came up a few times. The V call is TRBV6-1, the J call TRBJ2-5, with 8 bases that match TRBD1. The germline gives CDR1 MNHNS, CDR2 SASEGT. The J segment lost 7 bases and the V segment lost 8 bases, leaving 6 bases of the junction unmatched. CDR3 length: 12 residues. CDR3 DNA sequence: TGTGCCAGCTCTGAACAGGGGGGGACCCAGTACTTC. It specifies CASSEQGGTQYF.

A few counts support this clonotype. CDR3 DNA: TGTGCCATCAGTGGAAGTCGCGGGAACACCTACAATGAGCAGTTCTTC. Protein: CAISGSRGNTYNEQFF. The chain employs TRBV10-3 and TRBJ2-1; tentatively, D is TRBD2 (6 bases). The germline CDR1 and CDR2 sequences are ENHRY and SYGVKD. This CDR3 is 16 amino acids long. V lost 4 bases and J lost 2, with 15 bases in between.

This clonotype occurred a few times. DNA of the CDR3: TGTGCCAACAGATGGGGGAACACTGAAGCTTTCTTT. It codes for CANRWGNTEAFF. The genes are TRBV7-2 and TRBJ1-1; D remains ambiguous. The ends were cut back, 10 bases at V and 1 base at J, with 10 bases in the middle. The CDR3 consists of 12 residues. Germline CDR1 SGHTA, CDR2 FQGNSA.

Many counts were recorded for this clonotype. The J gene is TRBJ2-7, the V gene TRBV6-5; 10 bases map to TRBD2. The CDR3 is 15 residues long. Germline assignment: CDR1 MNHEY and CDR2 SVGAGI. The ends lost 2 bases at V and 5 bases at J; junction bases unmatched: 6. CDR3 in DNA: TGTGCCAGCAGTTACGGAGGAGGACTAGCGGACGAGCAGTACTTC. Protein product: CASSYGGGLADEQYF.

The chain is built from TRBV14 and TRBJ2-1; 11 nucleotides match TRBD2. Germline V CDR1 and CDR2: SGHDN, FVKESK. This CDR3 comprises 20 residues. J was trimmed by 4 bases and V by 6 bases; bases with no gene match: 20. CDR3 in amino acids: CASSQYRGPASGRIYNEQFF. The CDR3 DNA sequence: TGTGCCAGCAGTCAGTACAGGGGTCCAGCTAGCGGGAGGATTTACAATGAGCAGTTCTTC.

This clonotype was picked up many times. The chain has TRBV24-1 and TRBJ1-2, with no clear D. Trimming stripped 6 bases from V and 8 bases from J, with 12 bases between. The length of the CDR3 is 12 residues. The germline gives CDR1 KGHDR, CDR2 SFDVKD. Here the CDR3 reads CATSISAWGYTF. The CDR3 bases are TGTGCCACCAGTATCTCGGCTTGGGGCTACACCTTC.

In this sample, this clonotype turned up many times. The chain joins TRBV3-1 to TRBJ2-1, with D perhaps TRBD1 (6 bases). Germline CDR1 reads LGHDT; CDR2 reads YNNKEL (reference sequence). V lost 1 base, J lost 12 bases, and 16 bases lay in between. This CDR3 is built from 14 residues. Here the CDR3 reads CASSQGSTGSMQFF. The DNA for the CDR3 is TGTGCCAGCAGCCAAGGGTCCACAGGGTCAATGCAGTTCTTC.

The chain links TRBV29-1 to TRBJ1-1, with unresolved D. V dropped 3 bases and J dropped 8 bases, with 10 bases sitting between them. CDR3 length equals 11 residues. Germline-derived CDR1 and CDR2 are SQVTM and ANQGSEA. The CDR3 is CSVDWGGEAFF. In DNA form, the CDR3 reads TGCAGCGTTGATTGGGGAGGGGAAGCTTTCTTT.

This clonotype was recorded at least ten times. In nucleotides, the CDR3 is TGTGCCAGCAGACCGGGACTAGCGGGAAAACCTCTTACGCAGTATTTT. Protein sequence: CASRPGLAGKPLTQYF. V and J are TRBV12-3 or TRBV12-4 and TRBJ2-3; 13 bases fit TRBD2. The V and J ends lost 6 bases and 8 bases, in that order; junction bases with no gene match: 11. CDR3 length: 16 amino acids.

The chain recombines TRBV5-1 with TRBJ1-2; TRBD1 matches at 10 bases. Per germline, CDR1 SGHRS and CDR2 YFSETQ. The V segment lost 4 bases and the J segment 6 bases; nucleotides outside the gene matches: 3. This CDR3 has 13 residues. CDR3 bases: TGCGCCAGCAGCGCCGGGACAGGGGATGGCTACACCTTC. The encoded protein is CASSAGTGDGYTF. Using reference TRBV5-1 and TRBJ1-2 for the parts outside the CDR3, the full variable domain is KAGVTQTPRYLIKTRGQQVTLSCSPISGHRSVSWYQQTPGQGLQFLFEYFSETQRNKGNFPGRFSGRQFSNSRSEMNVSTLELGDSALYLCASSAGTGDGYTFGSGTRLTVV.